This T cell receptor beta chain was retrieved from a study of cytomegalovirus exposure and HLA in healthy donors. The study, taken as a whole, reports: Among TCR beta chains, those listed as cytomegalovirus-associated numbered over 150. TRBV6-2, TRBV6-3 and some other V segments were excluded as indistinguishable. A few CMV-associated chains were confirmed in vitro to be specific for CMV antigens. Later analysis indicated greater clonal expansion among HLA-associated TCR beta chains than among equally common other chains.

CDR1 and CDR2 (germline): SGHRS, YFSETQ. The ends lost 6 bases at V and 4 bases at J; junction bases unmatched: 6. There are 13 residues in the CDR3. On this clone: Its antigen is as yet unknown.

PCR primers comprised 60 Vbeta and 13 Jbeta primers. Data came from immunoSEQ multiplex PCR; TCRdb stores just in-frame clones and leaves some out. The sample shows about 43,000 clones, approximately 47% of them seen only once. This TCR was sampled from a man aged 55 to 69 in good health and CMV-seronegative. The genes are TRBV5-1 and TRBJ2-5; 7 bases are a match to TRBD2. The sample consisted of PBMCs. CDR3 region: CASTGGVGETQYF. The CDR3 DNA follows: TGCGCCAGCACGGGGGGAGTGGGAGAGACCCAGTACTTC.